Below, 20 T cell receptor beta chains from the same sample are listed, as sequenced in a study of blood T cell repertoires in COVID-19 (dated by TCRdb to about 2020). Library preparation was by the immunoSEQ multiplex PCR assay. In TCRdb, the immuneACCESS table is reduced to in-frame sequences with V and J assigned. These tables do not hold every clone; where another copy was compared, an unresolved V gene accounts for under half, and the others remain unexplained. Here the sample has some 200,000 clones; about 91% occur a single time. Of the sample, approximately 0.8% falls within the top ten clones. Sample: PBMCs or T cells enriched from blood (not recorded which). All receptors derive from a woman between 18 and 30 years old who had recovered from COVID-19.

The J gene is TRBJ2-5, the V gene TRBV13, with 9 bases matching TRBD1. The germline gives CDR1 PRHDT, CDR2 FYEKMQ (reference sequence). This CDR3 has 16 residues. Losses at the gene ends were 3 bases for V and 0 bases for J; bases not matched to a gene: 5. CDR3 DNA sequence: TGTGCCAGCAGCTTGGGGACAGGGAACTACCAAGAGACCCAGTACTTC. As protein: CASSLGTGNYQETQYF.

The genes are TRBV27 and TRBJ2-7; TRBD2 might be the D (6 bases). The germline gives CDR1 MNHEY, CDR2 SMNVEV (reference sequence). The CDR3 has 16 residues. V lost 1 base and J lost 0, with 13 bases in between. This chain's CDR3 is CASSLWSGGSSYEQYF. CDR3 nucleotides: TGTGCCAGCAGTTTATGGTCCGGGGGTAGCTCCTACGAGCAGTACTTC.

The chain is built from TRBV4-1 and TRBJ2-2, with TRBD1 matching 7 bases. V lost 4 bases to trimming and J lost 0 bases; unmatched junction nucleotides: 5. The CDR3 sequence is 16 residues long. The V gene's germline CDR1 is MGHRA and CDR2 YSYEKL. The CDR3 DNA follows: TGCGCCAGCAGCCCGAGGGACAGACCGAACACCGGGGAGCTGTTTTTT. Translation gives CASSPRDRPNTGELFF.

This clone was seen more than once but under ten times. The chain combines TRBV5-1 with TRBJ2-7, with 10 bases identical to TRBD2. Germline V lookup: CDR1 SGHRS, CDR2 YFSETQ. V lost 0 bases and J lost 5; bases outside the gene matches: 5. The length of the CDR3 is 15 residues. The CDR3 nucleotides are TGCGCCAGCAGCTTGGGGCTAGCGGGAGTCCACGAGCAGTACTTC. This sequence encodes CASSLGLAGVHEQYF.

The DNA of the CDR3 is TGCGCCAGCAGCCCGACTAGCGACGTGGGCACAGATACGCAGTATTTT. Protein: CASSPTSDVGTDTQYF. This chain joins TRBV5-1 and TRBJ2-3, with 8 bases lining up with TRBD2. The germline V gene has CDR1 SGHRS and CDR2 YFSETQ. The CDR3 runs to 16 residues. V was pared by 4 bases and J by 1 base, with 8 bases of the junction left unmatched.

CDR3 amino acids: CASSLARQGGTQYF. DNA of the CDR3: TGTGCCAGCAGCTTAGCCCGACAAGGAGGTACGCAGTATTTT. The J gene is TRBJ2-3, the V gene TRBV11-3; D possibly corresponds to TRBD2 (5 bases). The CDR3 runs 14 residues. CDR1 SGHNT and CDR2 YENEEA come from the germline V gene. The V end was cut by 1 base, the J end by 8 bases, with 13 bases between. The complete variable domain, with remaining parts taken from reference TRBV11-3 and TRBJ2-3, reads EAGVVQSPRYKIIEKKQPVAFWCNPISGHNTLYWYLQNLGQGPELLIRYENEEAVDDSQLPKDRFSAERLKGVDSTLKIQPAELGDSAVYLCASSLARQGGTQYFGPGTRLTVL.

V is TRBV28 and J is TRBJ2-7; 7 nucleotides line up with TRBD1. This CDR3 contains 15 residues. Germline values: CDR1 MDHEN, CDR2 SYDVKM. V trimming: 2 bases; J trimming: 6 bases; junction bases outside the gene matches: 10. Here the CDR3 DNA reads TGTGCCAGCAGTTTAAACGGGGACAGTGTCTTCGAGCAGTACTTC. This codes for CASSLNGDSVFEQYF.

The chain's CDR3 is CASSGGYMNTEAFF. As DNA, the CDR3 is TGTGCCAGTTCGGGGGGCTATATGAACACTGAAGCTTTCTTT. The chain employs TRBV7-9 and TRBJ1-1; TRBD1 might be the D (6 bases). The V and J ends lost 9 bases and 0 bases respectively, with 14 bases between them. The length of the CDR3 is 14 residues. Germline CDR1 and CDR2: SEHNR and FQNEAQ (reference sequence).

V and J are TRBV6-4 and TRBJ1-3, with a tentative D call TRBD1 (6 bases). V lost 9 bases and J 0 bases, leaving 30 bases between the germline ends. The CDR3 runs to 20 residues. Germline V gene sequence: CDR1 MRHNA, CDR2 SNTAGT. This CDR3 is CARDIAGEIRDILSGNTIYF. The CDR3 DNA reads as TGTGCCAGAGATATAGCTGGCGAAATCCGGGACATTCTCTCTGGAAACACCATATATTTT.

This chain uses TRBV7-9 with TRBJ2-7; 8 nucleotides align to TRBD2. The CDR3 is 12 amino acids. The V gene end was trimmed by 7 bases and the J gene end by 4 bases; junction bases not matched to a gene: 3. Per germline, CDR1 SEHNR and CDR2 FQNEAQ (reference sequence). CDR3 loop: CASTREGYEQYF. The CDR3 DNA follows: TGTGCCAGCACCCGGGAGGGGTACGAGCAGTACTTC.

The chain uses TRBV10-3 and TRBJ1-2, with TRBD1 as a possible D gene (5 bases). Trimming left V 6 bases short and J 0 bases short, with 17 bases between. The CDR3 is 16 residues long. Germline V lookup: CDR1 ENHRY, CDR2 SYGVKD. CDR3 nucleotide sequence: TGTGCCATCAGGGGGGGTTTGTCGGTGTCTAACTATGGCTACACCTTC. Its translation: CAIRGGLSVSNYGYTF.

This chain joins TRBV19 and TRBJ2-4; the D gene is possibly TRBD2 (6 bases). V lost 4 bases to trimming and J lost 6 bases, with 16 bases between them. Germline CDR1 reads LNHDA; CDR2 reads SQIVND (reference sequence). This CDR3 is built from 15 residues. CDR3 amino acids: CASSRGESDPNIQYF. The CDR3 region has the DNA TGTGCCAGTAGTAGGGGGGAGTCAGACCCAAACATTCAGTACTTC.

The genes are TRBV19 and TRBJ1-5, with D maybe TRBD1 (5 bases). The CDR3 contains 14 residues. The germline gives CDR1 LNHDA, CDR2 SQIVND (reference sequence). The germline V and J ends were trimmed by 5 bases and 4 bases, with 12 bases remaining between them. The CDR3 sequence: CASSLLGGNQPQHF. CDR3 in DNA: TGTGCCAGTAGTTTATTGGGGGGTAATCAGCCCCAGCATTTT.

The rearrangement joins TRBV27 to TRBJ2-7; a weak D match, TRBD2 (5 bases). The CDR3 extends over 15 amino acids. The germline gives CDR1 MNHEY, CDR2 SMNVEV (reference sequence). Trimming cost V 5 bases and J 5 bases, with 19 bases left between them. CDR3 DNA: TGTGCCAGCAGTACATACGGACTCCTTGGGGACGAGCAGTACTTC. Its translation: CASSTYGLLGDEQYF.

Here the CDR3 reads CAGGWTGDAGELFF. The CDR3 DNA reads as TGTGCCGGAGGATGGACAGGGGACGCCGGGGAGCTGTTTTTT. The V and J genes are TRBV2 and TRBJ2-2, with 9 bases aligning to TRBD1. The V segment lost 11 bases and the J segment 6 bases; nucleotides outside the gene matches: 10. The CDR3 spans 14 residues. Germline assignment: CDR1 SNHLY and CDR2 FYNNEI. Full variable domain (missing parts from reference TRBV2 and TRBJ2-2): EPEVTQTPSHQVTQMGQEVILRCVPISNHLYFYWYRQILGQKVEFLVSFYNNEISEKSEIFDDQFSVERPDGSNFTLKIRSTKLEDSAMYFCAGGWTGDAGELFFGEGSRLTVL.

CDR3 coding DNA: TGTGCCAGCAGTTTATCCCGACAGCAAGAGACCCAGTACTTC. Its protein is CASSLSRQQETQYF. The chain has TRBV27 and TRBJ2-5; a weak D match, TRBD1 (5 bases). This CDR3 is built from 14 residues. V gave up 0 bases and J gave up 2 bases, with 7 bases separating them. CDR1 and CDR2 (germline): MNHEY, SMNVEV (reference sequence).

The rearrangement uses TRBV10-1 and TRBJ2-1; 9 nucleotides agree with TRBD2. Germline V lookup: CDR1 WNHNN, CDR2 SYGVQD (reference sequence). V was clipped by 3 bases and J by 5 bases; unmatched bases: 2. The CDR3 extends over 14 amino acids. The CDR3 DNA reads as TGCGCCAGCAGTGACAGACTAGCGGACAATGAGCAGTTCTTC. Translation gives CASSDRLADNEQFF.

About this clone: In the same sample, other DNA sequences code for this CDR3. CDR3 nucleotide sequence: TGTGCCAGCAGCTTAGGGGCGGGAGGCTACACCTTC. Translation: CASSLGAGGYTF. The V and J genes are TRBV7-9 and TRBJ1-2; D unresolved. Deletions cut 1 base from V and 8 bases from J, with 8 bases between. Germline lookup yields CDR1 SEHNR and CDR2 FQNEAQ (reference sequence). The CDR3 has 12 residues.

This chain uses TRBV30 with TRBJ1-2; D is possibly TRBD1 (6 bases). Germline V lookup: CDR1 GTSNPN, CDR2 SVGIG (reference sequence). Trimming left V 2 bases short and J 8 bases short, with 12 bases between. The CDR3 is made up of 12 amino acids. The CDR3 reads CAWSSQGRGYTF. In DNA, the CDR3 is TGTGCCTGGAGTTCACAGGGTAGAGGCTACACCTTC.

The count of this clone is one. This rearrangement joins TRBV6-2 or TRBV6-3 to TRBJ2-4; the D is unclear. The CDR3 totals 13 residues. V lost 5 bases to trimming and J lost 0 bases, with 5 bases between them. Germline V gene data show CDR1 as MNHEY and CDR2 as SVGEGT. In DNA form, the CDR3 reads TGTGCCAGCAGTATACTAGCCAAAAACATTCAGTACTTC. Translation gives CASSILAKNIQYF.